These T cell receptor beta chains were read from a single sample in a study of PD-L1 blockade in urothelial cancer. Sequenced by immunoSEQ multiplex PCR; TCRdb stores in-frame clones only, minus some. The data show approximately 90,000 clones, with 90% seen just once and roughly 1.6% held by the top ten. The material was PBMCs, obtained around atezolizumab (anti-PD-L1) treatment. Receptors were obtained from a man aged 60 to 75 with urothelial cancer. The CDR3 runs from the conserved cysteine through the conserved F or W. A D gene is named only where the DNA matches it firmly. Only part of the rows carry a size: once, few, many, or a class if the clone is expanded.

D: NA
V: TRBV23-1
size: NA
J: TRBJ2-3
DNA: TGCGCCAGCAGTCAAACTATGGGACACGACAGCACAGATACGCAGTATTTT
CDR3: CASSQTMGHDSTDTQYF

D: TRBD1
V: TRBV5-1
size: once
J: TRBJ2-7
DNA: TGCGCCAGCAGCCAGGGACAGGGGGGCTCCTACGAGCAGTACTTC
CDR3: CASSQGQGGSYEQYF

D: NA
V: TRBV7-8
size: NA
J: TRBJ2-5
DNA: TGTGCCAGCAGCTTGAATCGGGGTTCCCAAGAGACCCAGTACTTC
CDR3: CASSLNRGSQETQYF

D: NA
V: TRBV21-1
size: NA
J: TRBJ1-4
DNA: TGTGCCAGCGCCCGGGCGGGGAATGAAAAACTGTTTTTT
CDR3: CASARAGNEKLFF

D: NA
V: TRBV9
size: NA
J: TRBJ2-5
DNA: TGTGCCAGCAGCGAGGCAGTAGGGGGAACGCGGGAGACCCAGTACTTC
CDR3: CASSEAVGGTRETQYF

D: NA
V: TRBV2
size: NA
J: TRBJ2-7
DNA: TGTGCCAGCATGGAGGGGTCCATTGCGAGGTACGAGCAGTACTTC
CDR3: CASMEGSIARYEQYF

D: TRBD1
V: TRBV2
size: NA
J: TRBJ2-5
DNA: TGTGCCAGCAGTGAGAGGAACAGGGGTGATGGGGAGACCCAGTACTTC
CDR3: CASSERNRGDGETQYF

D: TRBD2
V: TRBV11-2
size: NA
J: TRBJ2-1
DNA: TGTGCCAGCAGCTTAGATCCTTACGCGGCTAGCGGCTACCCCTACAATGAGCAGTTCTTC
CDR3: CASSLDPYAASGYPYNEQFF

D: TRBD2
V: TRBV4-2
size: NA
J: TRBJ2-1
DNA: TGTGCCAGCAGCCAATCTAGCGGGAGGTTCTACAATGAGCAGTTCTTC
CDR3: CASSQSSGRFYNEQFF

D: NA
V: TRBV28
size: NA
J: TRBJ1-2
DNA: TGTGCCAGCAGTTTATCAGGAGGCTACACCTTC
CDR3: CASSLSGGYTF

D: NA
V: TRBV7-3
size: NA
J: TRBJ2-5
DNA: TGTGCCAGCAGCTTAGGTCCCCAGGGTCAGGAGACCCAGTACTTC
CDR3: CASSLGPQGQETQYF

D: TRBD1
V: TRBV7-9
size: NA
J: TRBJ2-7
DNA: TGTGCCAGCAGCAGAGGGACAGTGTCCTACGAGCAGTACTTC
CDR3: CASSRGTVSYEQYF

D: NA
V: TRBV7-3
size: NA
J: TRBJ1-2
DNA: TGTGCCAGCAGCTCAGGAATTGGCGGCTACACCTTC
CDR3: CASSSGIGGYTF

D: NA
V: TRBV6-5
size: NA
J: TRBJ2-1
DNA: TGTGCCAGCAGTTACTCAGCTGCCAACTCCTACAATGAGCAGTTCTTC
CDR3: CASSYSAANSYNEQFF

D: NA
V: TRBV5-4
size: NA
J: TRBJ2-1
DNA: TGTGCCAGCAGCTTAGGAGGACTGCTTTACAATGAGCAGTTCTTC
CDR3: CASSLGGLLYNEQFF

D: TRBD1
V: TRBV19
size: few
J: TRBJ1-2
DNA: TGTGCCAGTAGTCTACAGGGGGCTAGCTATGGCTACACCTTC
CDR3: CASSLQGASYGYTF

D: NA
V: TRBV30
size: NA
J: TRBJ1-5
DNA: TGTGCCTGGAACCCCGCGGGACGGCCAAATCAGCCCCAGCATTTT
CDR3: CAWNPAGRPNQPQHF

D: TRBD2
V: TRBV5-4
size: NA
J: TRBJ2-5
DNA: TGTGCCAGCAGCCCGGGACTAGCGGGAACCCAAGTAGGGACCCAGTACTTC
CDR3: CASSPGLAGTQVGTQYF

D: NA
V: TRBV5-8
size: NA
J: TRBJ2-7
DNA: TGTGCCAGCATCCCGAGAGTCGGGGCGGGAGAGCAGTACTTC
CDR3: CASIPRVGAGEQYF

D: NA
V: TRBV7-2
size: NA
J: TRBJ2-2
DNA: TGTGCCAGCAGCCCCGCCCAGGGTGCTACCGGGGAGCTGTTTTTT
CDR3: CASSPAQGATGELFF

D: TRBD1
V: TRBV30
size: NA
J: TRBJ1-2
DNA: TGTGCCTGGAGTCAGCAGGGGGCGGTGGGCTACACCTTC
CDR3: CAWSQQGAVGYTF

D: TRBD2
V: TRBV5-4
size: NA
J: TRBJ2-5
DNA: TGTGCCAGCAGCTTGTGGCGGGAGCAAGAGACCCAGTACTTC
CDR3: CASSLWREQETQYF

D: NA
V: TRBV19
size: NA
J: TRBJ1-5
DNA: TGTGCCAGTAGTACGGACAGACCCGATCAGCCCCAGCATTTT
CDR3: CASSTDRPDQPQHF

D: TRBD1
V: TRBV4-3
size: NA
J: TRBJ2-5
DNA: TGCGCCAGCAGCCAAAGAACAGGGGCAGAGACCCAGTACTTC
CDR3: CASSQRTGAETQYF

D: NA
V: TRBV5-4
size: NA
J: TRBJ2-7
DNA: TGTGCCAGCAGCTTAAGGGGCCCTTCGTTTGAGCAGTACTTC
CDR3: CASSLRGPSFEQYF

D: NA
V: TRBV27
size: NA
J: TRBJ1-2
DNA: TGTGCCAGCAGTTTATACTCCCACAGGGACTATGGCTACACCTTC
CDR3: CASSLYSHRDYGYTF